One T cell receptor beta chain is described in this entry. Sequenced by immunoSEQ multiplex PCR; TCRdb stores in-frame clones only, minus some. The repertoire holds more than 75,000 clones, 75% to 90% seen once, with over 5% in the top ten. This entry is derived from a study of identifying expanded T cells in peripheral blood. The CDR3 covers 13 residues. V was clipped by 5 bases and J by 7 bases; unmatched bases: 8. Germline loops: CDR1 SGHTA, CDR2 FQGTGA. Collection occurred without any documented infections or immune events in donors. This chain links TRBV7-3 with TRBJ2-7, with TRBD1 identical over 7 bases. Specimen: blood. This TCR was sampled from a person aged 18 to 70 in good health. The DNA for the CDR3 is TGTGCCAGCAGCCTCTATACAGGGGATGAGCAGTACTTC. Its translation: CASSLYTGDEQYF.